This T cell receptor beta chain was identified in a study of T cells after yellow fever vaccination. In its sample, this clonotype was seen a few times. Its antigen is not identified. Study-wide findings and caveats: Most clones from primary vaccination resurfaced after the booster (around 97% CD4, 75% to 90% CD8).

TCRdb reprocessed the 5' RACE reads via MiXCR and lists one record per CDR3 protein. The table records about 340,000 distinct CDR3 sequences, 9.5% to 15% of them present only once. CDR3 size: 17 residues. Germline CDR1 WSHSY, CDR2 SAAADI. Trimming removed 3 bases at V and 5 bases at J, with 20 bases between. The source is a man aged 18 to 35 who received the YFV17D yellow fever vaccine. The sample consisted of CD4+ T cells sorted from PBMCs, taken 15 days after the yellow fever booster vaccination. The V call is TRBV10-2, the J call TRBJ1-5; D uncertain. The CDR3 nucleotides read TGCGCCAGCAGTGACCCCGCGGTCAGACCAATTGATCAGCCCCAGCATTTT. Translating it yields CASSDPAVRPIDQPQHF.